This T cell receptor (beta chain) derives from a study of blood T cell repertoires in COVID-19. Germline V gene data show CDR1 as SGHNT and CDR2 as YYREEE (reference sequence). The CDR3 has 14 amino acids. V shed 0 bases and J 9 bases; nucleotides not matched to a gene: 5. Original handling: It was from reference gene primer amplification that nucleated cell counts were estimated. Using immunoSEQ multiplex PCR, the repertoire was profiled, and TCRdb retains in-frame clones only, with some absent. That table is the source of V, J and clone size, and D and trimming were worked out from the DNA. The table lists approximately 320,000 clones, over 85% of them singletons.

J is TRBJ2-1 and V is TRBV5-4; 8 bases align to TRBD2. The sequenced sample was PBMCs or T cells enriched from blood (not recorded which). The sequence was collected from a man aged 60-69 years who had recovered from COVID-19. CDR3 region: CASSLAGGPSEQFF. In DNA, the CDR3 is TGTGCCAGCAGCTTGGCGGGAGGGCCTTCTGAGCAGTTCTTC.